These 29 T cell receptor beta chains were sequenced from one sample in a study of radiotherapy plus CTLA-4 blockade in lung cancer. Sequencing was performed with immunoSEQ multiplex PCR; in TCRdb, only in-frame clones are kept and a portion is missing. The table lists about 78,000 clones, more than 75% of them singletons. Here the sequenced sample was peripheral blood, taken from a patient treated with radiotherapy plus ipilimumab. All receptors come from a human donor with non-small cell lung cancer who had a partial response to radiotherapy plus ipilimumab.

The chain's CDR3 is CASSLGLAGVYEQYF. In DNA form, the CDR3 reads TGTGCCAGCAGCTTAGGACTAGCGGGAGTTTACGAGCAGTACTTC. This rearrangement joins TRBV11-2 to TRBJ2-7; 12 bases are a match to TRBD2. V trimming: 1 base; J trimming: 4 bases; junction bases outside the gene matches: 2. Germline values: CDR1 SGHAT, CDR2 FQNNGV. The CDR3 totals 15 residues.

The chain combines TRBV6-5 with TRBJ2-7; tentative D call: TRBD2 (5 bases). Germline V gene sequence: CDR1 MNHEY, CDR2 SVGAGI. Trimming removed 5 bases from V and 5 bases from J, with 19 bases in between. The CDR3 is made up of 15 amino acids. The DNA for the CDR3 is TGTGCCAGCAGTACAAGGACGGGGATGTTTAACGAGCAGTACTTC. Protein product: CASSTRTGMFNEQYF.

The V call is TRBV6-1, the J call TRBJ1-2; 8 bases are shared with TRBD1. J lost 10 bases, V lost 1 base, and 8 bases had no gene match. The CDR3 contains 14 residues. Germline values: CDR1 MNHNS, CDR2 SASEGT. This CDR3 reads CASSEGTGKEDYTF. The CDR3 DNA reads TGTGCCAGCAGTGAAGGGACAGGGAAAGAAGACTACACCTTC.

This chain uses TRBV14 with TRBJ1-3, with a tentative D call TRBD1 (5 bases). The CDR3 runs 16 residues. The germline CDR1 and CDR2 sequences are SGHDN and FVKESK. Between the trimmed V and J ends, which lost 4 bases and 8 bases, there was a span of 21 bases. The CDR3 protein is CASSPRDGGLWDTIYF. CDR3 sequence (DNA): TGTGCCAGCAGCCCCAGGGACGGAGGGTTGTGGGACACCATATATTTT.

The chain links TRBV10-3 to TRBJ1-5, with D possibly matching TRBD1 (5 bases). Germline V gene lookup returns CDR1 ENHRY and CDR2 SYGVKD. The CDR3 spans 13 residues. V lost 10 bases and J lost 3, with 13 bases in between. This CDR3 is CATNPGNNQPQHF. As DNA, the CDR3 is TGTGCCACGAATCCAGGGAACAATCAGCCCCAGCATTTT.

The CDR3 region has the DNA TGTGCCAGCAGCGAGTCATCATACAATGAGCAGTTCTTC. This sequence encodes CASSESSYNEQFF. This chain uses TRBV2 with TRBJ2-1; the D is unclear. V was pared by 6 bases and J by 4 bases, with 10 bases between. CDR1 is SNHLY and CDR2 is FYNNEI in the germline V gene. The CDR3 contains 13 residues.

The V call is TRBV19, the J call TRBJ1-5; 7 nucleotides match TRBD1. Germline V gives CDR1 LNHDA, CDR2 SQIVND (reference sequence). The length of the CDR3 is 16 residues. The V and J ends lost 7 bases and 4 bases, in that order; junction bases with no gene match: 13. The CDR3 DNA follows: TGTGCCAGTAAGGGGCCCCAGGGGGTGCGTAATCAGCCCCAGCATTTT. Translation gives CASKGPQGVRNQPQHF.

The chain recombines TRBV4-1 with TRBJ1-5; 8 bases agree with TRBD1. The trim removed 0 bases at V and 6 bases at J, leaving 4 bases unmatched. Looked up from germline, CDR1 is MGHRA and CDR2 is YSYEKL. The CDR3 totals 15 residues. The DNA of the CDR3 is TGCGCCAGCAGCCAAGACAGGGGGCGGGTTCAGCCCCAGCATTTT. This codes for CASSQDRGRVQPQHF.

The chain links TRBV18 to TRBJ2-7, with unresolved D. Germline CDR1 KGHSH, CDR2 LQKENI. Trimming stripped 4 bases from V and 6 bases from J, with 7 bases between. The CDR3 runs to 11 residues. The CDR3 is CASSLNIEQYF. The CDR3 nucleotides read TGTGCCAGCTCACTAAACATCGAGCAGTACTTC.

The chain links TRBV7-2 to TRBJ1-2, with D uncertain. The CDR3 has 12 amino acids. V was cut by 6 bases and J by 4 bases, with 9 bases left in between. Looked up from germline, CDR1 is SGHTA and CDR2 is FQGNSA. The CDR3 bases are TGTGCCAGCAGTTCGCGAACCTATGGCTACACCTTC. Translating it yields CASSSRTYGYTF.

The J gene is TRBJ2-1, the V gene TRBV15; TRBD1 matches 9 bases. V gave up 4 bases and J gave up 10 bases; unmatched junction bases: 8. The length of the CDR3 is 14 residues. Germline V gives CDR1 LNHNV, CDR2 YYDKDF (reference sequence). In DNA form, the CDR3 reads TGTGCCACCAGCACAGCCGGGACAGGGAACGAGCAGTTCTTC. It codes for CATSTAGTGNEQFF.

The rearrangement joins TRBV19 to TRBJ1-1; D may be TRBD1 (5 bases). The CDR3 runs to 14 residues. The germline V gene has CDR1 LNHDA and CDR2 SQIVND (reference sequence). V shed 3 bases and J shed 5 bases, with 13 bases lying between them. CDR3 sequence reads: CASSMDRRETEAFF. In DNA form, the CDR3 reads TGTGCCAGTAGTATGGACCGCAGGGAAACTGAAGCTTTCTTT.

V and J are TRBV15 and TRBJ2-7, with D maybe TRBD1 (6 bases). V gave up 5 bases and J gave up 6 bases, with 14 bases separating them. Germline CDR1 reads LNHNV; CDR2 reads YYDKDF (reference sequence). The CDR3 consists of 13 residues. In DNA, the CDR3 is TGTGCCACCAGCTCTTCAGGGGCCCGCGAGCAGTACGTC. Translating gives CATSSSGAREQYV.

This clone was observed a single time. V usage is TRBV28 and J usage is TRBJ1-5, with D possibly TRBD1 on 5 matching bases. Germline V gives CDR1 MDHEN, CDR2 SYDVKM. The CDR3 totals 16 residues. Trimming cost V 7 bases and J 0 bases, with 16 bases left between them. The CDR3 sequence: CASTYGGEVSNQPQHF. The DNA for the CDR3 is TGTGCCAGCACCTACGGAGGGGAGGTTAGCAATCAGCCCCAGCATTTT.

Concerning this clone itself: In the same sample, other DNA sequences code for this CDR3. The chain uses TRBV7-3 and TRBJ2-1, with D maybe TRBD1 (5 bases). Per the germline V gene, CDR1 is SGHTA and CDR2 is FQGTGA. This CDR3 has 15 amino acids. Between the trimmed V and J ends, which lost 5 bases and 0 bases, there was a span of 11 bases. Written as DNA, the CDR3 is TGTGCCAGCAGCCAAGACAGAAGCTCCTACAATGAGCAGTTCTTC. Its protein product is CASSQDRSSYNEQFF.

The V gene is TRBV5-1, the J gene TRBJ2-5, with TRBD1 matching 11 bases. In germline, CDR1 is SGHRS, CDR2 YFSETQ. Unmatched junction bases numbered 2, after V lost 4 bases and J lost 3 bases. This CDR3 contains 14 residues. This CDR3 reads CASSMGQGEETQYF. The CDR3 region has the DNA TGCGCCAGCAGCATGGGACAGGGGGAAGAGACCCAGTACTTC.

This chain uses TRBV11-1 with TRBJ2-1; D is perhaps TRBD2 (6 bases). CDR1 is SGHAT and CDR2 is FQDESV in the germline V gene (reference sequence). This CDR3 comprises 15 residues. Trimming took off 5 bases at V and 6 bases at J, with 17 bases between the two ends. CDR3 bases: TGTGCCAGCAGCACAGGCCAGGGACTCTTCAATGAGCAGTTCTTC. It specifies CASSTGQGLFNEQFF.

This sequence joins TRBV28 and TRBJ2-5, with TRBD1 matching over 8 bases. The germline V gene encodes CDR1 MDHEN and CDR2 SYDVKM. Unmatched junction bases numbered 11, after V lost 3 bases and J lost 5 bases. CDR3 size: 16 residues. CDR3 sequence reads: CASSFSRRGPSETQYF. The CDR3 region has the DNA TGTGCCAGCAGTTTTAGTCGCAGGGGGCCGTCGGAGACCCAGTACTTC. The full variable domain, with the rest looked up from reference TRBV28 and TRBJ2-5, is DVKVTQSSRYLVKRTGEKVFLECVQDMDHENMFWYRQDPGLGLRLIYFSYDVKMKEKGDIPEGYSVSREKKERFSLILESASTNQTSMYLCASSFSRRGPSETQYFGPGTRLLVL.

The chain employs TRBV11-3 and TRBJ2-3; D is unresolved. Per the germline V gene, CDR1 is SGHNT and CDR2 is YENEEA. CDR3 length: 14 amino acids. V was cut by 1 base and J by 5 bases, with 10 bases left in between. The CDR3 coding sequence is TGTGCCAGCAGCTTAGGAAGTACGGGAGATACGCAGTATTTT. Translation gives CASSLGSTGDTQYF.

The rearrangement links TRBV19 to TRBJ2-3; TRBD2 is a possible D gene (6 bases). The V end was cut by 6 bases, the J end by 2 bases, with 24 bases between. The germline gives CDR1 LNHDA, CDR2 SQIVND (reference sequence). This CDR3 spans 18 amino acids. CDR3 DNA sequence: TGTGCCAGTAGGGGTAGAACGGGAGCCCTTACCGTCACAGATACGCAGTATTTT. It translates to CASRGRTGALTVTDTQYF.

The chain carries TRBV7-2 and TRBJ2-1; unclear D gene. V lost 1 base and J 3 bases, leaving 7 bases between the germline ends. Germline CDR1 reads SGHTA; CDR2 reads FQGNSA. The CDR3 spans 14 residues. The DNA of the CDR3 is TGTGCCAGCAGCTTAGACCCCGGCTACAATGAGCAGTTCTTC. Protein product: CASSLDPGYNEQFF.

This clone turned up a few times. V is TRBV19 and J is TRBJ1-1; D is possibly TRBD1 (5 bases). The V gene lost 9 bases and the J gene lost 3 bases, with 11 bases spanning the gap. There are 12 residues in the CDR3. Germline V CDR1 and CDR2: LNHDA, SQIVND (reference sequence). The CDR3 loop reads CASAPGYTEAFF. DNA of the CDR3: TGTGCCAGCGCCCCAGGGTACACTGAAGCTTTCTTT. The whole variable domain, remainder taken from reference TRBV19 and TRBJ1-1, is DGGITQSPKYLFRKEGQNVTLSCEQNLNHDAMYWYRQDPGQGLRLIYYSQIVNDFQKGDIAEGYSVSREKKESFPLTVTSAQKNPTAFYLCASAPGYTEAFFGQGTRLTVV.

The chain is built from TRBV10-3 and TRBJ1-6; possible D gene TRBD1, 5 bases. CDR3 length: 15 residues. V was trimmed by 3 bases and J by 1 base, leaving 7 bases between them. Germline assignment: CDR1 ENHRY and CDR2 SYGVKD. The CDR3 spells CAISEGASYNSPLHF. The CDR3 nucleotides are TGTGCCATCAGTGAAGGGGCATCCTATAATTCACCCCTCCACTTT.

This sequence joins TRBV5-8 and TRBJ1-1; 9 nucleotides align to TRBD1. CDR1 SGHTS and CDR2 YDEGEE come from the germline V gene. With V trimmed by 4 bases and J by 1 base, 5 bases remained unmatched. This CDR3 comprises 15 residues. CDR3 amino acids: CASSVPGQGNTEAFF. DNA for the CDR3: TGTGCCAGCAGCGTTCCGGGACAGGGGAACACTGAAGCTTTCTTT.

The J gene is TRBJ1-2, the V gene TRBV27; 8 bases fit TRBD1. CDR1 and CDR2 (germline): MNHEY, SMNVEV (reference sequence). This CDR3 spans 16 amino acids. V dropped 0 bases and J dropped 4; count of bases not matched to a gene: 7. CDR3 sequence reads: CASSLSGRGLSYGYTF. In DNA form, the CDR3 reads TGTGCCAGCAGTTTATCCGGCAGGGGGCTTAGCTATGGCTACACCTTC.

The chain joins TRBV10-3 to TRBJ2-7, with a tentative D call TRBD2 (6 bases). Trimming cost V 4 bases and J 1 base, with 11 bases left between them. This CDR3 region has 14 residues. Looked up from germline, CDR1 is ENHRY and CDR2 is SYGVKD. The CDR3 reads CAISGTSLSYEQYF. The CDR3 DNA follows: TGTGCCATCAGTGGTACTAGCCTATCCTACGAGCAGTACTTC.

The chain uses TRBV27 and TRBJ1-4; 9 bases are a match to TRBD1. CDR3 size: 16 residues. Germline lookup yields CDR1 MNHEY and CDR2 SMNVEV (reference sequence). Germline trimming cut 6 bases from V and 6 bases from J; bases unmatched to any gene: 11. CDR3 DNA: TGTGCCAGCAGCCGTCCAACAGGGGGCGTTGATGAAAAACTGTTTTTT. Protein sequence: CASSRPTGGVDEKLFF.

Written as DNA, the CDR3 is TGTGCCAGCAGTGATTCACCGACAGGGGGCACCGGGGAGCTGTTTTTT. Its protein is CASSDSPTGGTGELFF. The V call is TRBV6-4, the J call TRBJ2-2; 9 positions agree with TRBD1. Germline V gene lookup returns CDR1 MRHNA and CDR2 SNTAGT. Trimming removed 3 bases from V and 4 bases from J; junction bases left unmatched: 6. There are 16 residues in the CDR3.

The chain combines TRBV19 with TRBJ2-2; 8 bases align to TRBD1. The CDR3 has 15 residues. CDR1 and CDR2 (germline): LNHDA, SQIVND (reference sequence). V dropped 3 bases and J dropped 5; count of bases not matched to a gene: 5. The CDR3 DNA follows: TGTGCCAGTAGTATCAGGGGGCGAGAGACCGGGGAGCTGTTTTTT. It translates to CASSIRGRETGELFF.